This TCR beta chain emerged from a study of spatial heterogeneity in lung cancer. General study points: Expanded alpha and beta TCR counts within tumors tracked tumor mutation counts.

The time point here: sample taken at primary tumor resection. Sequencing covered unsorted whole RNA taken from tumor, nontumor lung or frozen PBMC. Germline V lookup: CDR1 DFQATT, CDR2 SNEGSKA (reference sequence). The junction had 8 bases not matched to a gene; V was cut back by 5 bases and J by 1 base. The CDR3 consists of 15 residues. One entry per CDR3 protein, called by TCRdb with MiXCR from the 5' RACE reads. The sample contains 17,000 or so distinct CDR3 sequences, roughly 6% of which appear only once. This clonotype showed up many times. What it binds is unknown. The size of this beta chain means little, since it is a stray read in a library made for alpha chains.

This specimen consisted of lung tumor tissue, obtained at surgery. The rearrangement joins TRBV20-1 to TRBJ2-3; 8 bases are a match to TRBD2. The clonotype originates from a male donor with early-stage non-small cell lung cancer. The CDR3 nucleotides are TGCAGTGCTCCCTTTAGCGGGGAGGGCACAGATACGCAGTATTTT. Its protein is CSAPFSGEGTDTQYF.